This entry concerns a single T cell receptor beta chain. This receptor's antigen is unknown. The sample holds no much larger clone one base away, and base qualities are not on file. This entry comes from a study of blood T cell repertoires in COVID-19 (dated by TCRdb to 2018 to 2021). Notes on the research overall: Samples from collaborators originated in the United States, Italy and Spain and spanned both the acute and convalescent phases of COVID-19. The prospective study material was composed of cDNA or gDNA derived from T cells, B-cell-depleted T cells, or PBMCs. Subjects who had been exposed to COVID-19, were actively infected with it, or had recovered from it provided the deeply sampled blood TCRbeta repertoires that made up the dataset. The repertoires were made available in a free public database intended to serve as a resource for research on the immune response to SARS-CoV-2. Samples came from the ongoing ImmuneRACE study (first 160 participants) plus 1,254 subjects from 6 global collaborators. The sample metadata nearly always contained a de-identified subject ID, COVID-19 status, age in years and sex. Where HLA class I and class II types were available, the types were taken from metadata supplied by the sample provider, not from assay-based typing. The study at large found these results: The quantity of clinical and demographic metadata differed by source and by participant and was supplied without curation.

Each collaborating institution followed its own protocols to collect whole blood in K2EDTA tubes. For TCRbeta analysis, collaborators shipped samples in one of three forms: frozen whole blood, isolated PBMCs, or DNA extracted from either of those sample types. V loses 7 bases of germline sequence and J loses 3 bases, and the interval between the two ends is 13 bases. From the germline V gene, CDR1 is MNHEY and CDR2 is SVGAGI. From the cysteine up to the phenylalanine, the CDR3 has a length of 14 residues. Of all the DNA, just the CDR3 is kept, 42 bases in frame from base 1. The immunoSEQ Assay, a bias-controlled multiplex PCR, was used to amplify TCRbeta CDR3 regions from genomic DNA. On the study's bioinformatics: The number of nucleated cells in each sample was estimated from the amplification of reference gene primers within the assay. Sequence reads were collapsed and filtered to measure the absolute abundance of every unique TCRbeta CDR3 rearrangement. Productive Simpson clonality was computed per sample as the square root of Simpson's diversity index over productive rearrangements. Drawn from immuneACCESS, this table holds only the in-frame rearrangements with V and J called that TCRdb kept. Clones are partly lost; checked studies trace under half to an unresolved V gene and leave the rest unexplained. V and J calls and clone size are as listed in that table; D and trimming were resolved from the DNA. The sample table records more than 200,000 clones; roughly 90% of these occur just once. Jointly, the top ten make up less than 2% of the sample.

Material: peripheral blood. This chain joins TRBV6-5 to TRBJ1-5, with a tentative D gene TRBD1 over 6 matching bases. The clonotype originates from a man between 65 and 85 years old with acute or convalescent COVID-19. The CDR3 has the sequence CASTRDRFNQPQHF. The bases read TGTGCCAGCACTAGAGACAGGTTCAATCAGCCCCAGCATTTT.